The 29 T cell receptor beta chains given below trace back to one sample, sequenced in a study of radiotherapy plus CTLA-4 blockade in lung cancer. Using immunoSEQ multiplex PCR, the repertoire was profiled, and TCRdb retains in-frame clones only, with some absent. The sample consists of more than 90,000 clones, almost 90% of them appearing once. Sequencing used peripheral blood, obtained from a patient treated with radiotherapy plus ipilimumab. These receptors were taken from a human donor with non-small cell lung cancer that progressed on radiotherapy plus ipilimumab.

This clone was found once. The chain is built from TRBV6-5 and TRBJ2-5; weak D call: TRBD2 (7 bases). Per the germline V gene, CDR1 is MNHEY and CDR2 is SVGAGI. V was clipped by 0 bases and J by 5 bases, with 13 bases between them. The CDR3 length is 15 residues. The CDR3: CASSYSGGRKETQYF. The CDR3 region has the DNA TGTGCCAGCAGTTACTCGGGGGGGCGGAAGGAGACCCAGTACTTC.

DNA for the CDR3: TGTGCCAGCAGCGCTCTAACTGGGGTGGGATACAATGAGCAGTTCTTC. Amino acid sequence: CASSALTGVGYNEQFF. The V and J genes are TRBV13 and TRBJ2-1; no clear D gene. The V gene's germline CDR1 is PRHDT and CDR2 FYEKMQ (reference sequence). The V end was cut by 5 bases, the J end by 4 bases, with 18 bases between. The CDR3 totals 16 residues.

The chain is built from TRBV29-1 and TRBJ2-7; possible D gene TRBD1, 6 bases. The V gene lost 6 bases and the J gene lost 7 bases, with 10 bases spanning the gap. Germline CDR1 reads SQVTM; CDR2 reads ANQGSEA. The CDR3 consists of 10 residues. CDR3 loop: CSVPRGEQYF. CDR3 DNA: TGCAGCGTCCCCAGGGGAGAGCAGTACTTC.

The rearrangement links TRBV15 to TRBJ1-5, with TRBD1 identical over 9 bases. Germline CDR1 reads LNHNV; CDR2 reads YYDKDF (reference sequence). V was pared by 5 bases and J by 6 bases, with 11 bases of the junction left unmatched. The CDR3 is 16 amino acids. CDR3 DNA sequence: TGTGCCACCAGCCGAGCGGGACAGGGTATTAGTCAGCCCCAGCATTTT. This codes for CATSRAGQGISQPQHF. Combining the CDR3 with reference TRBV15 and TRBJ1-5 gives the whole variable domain DAMVIQNPRYQVTQFGKPVTLSCSQTLNHNVMYWYQQKSSQAPKLLFHYYDKDFNNEADTPDNFQSRRPNTSFCFLDIRSPGLGDTAMYLCATSRAGQGISQPQHFGDGTRLSIL.

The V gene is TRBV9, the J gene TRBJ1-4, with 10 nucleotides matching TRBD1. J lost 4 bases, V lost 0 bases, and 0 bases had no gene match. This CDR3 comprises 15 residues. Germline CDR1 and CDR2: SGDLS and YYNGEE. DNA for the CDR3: TGTGCCAGCAGCGTAGGGACAGGGGGTAATGAAAAACTGTTTTTT. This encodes CASSVGTGGNEKLFF.

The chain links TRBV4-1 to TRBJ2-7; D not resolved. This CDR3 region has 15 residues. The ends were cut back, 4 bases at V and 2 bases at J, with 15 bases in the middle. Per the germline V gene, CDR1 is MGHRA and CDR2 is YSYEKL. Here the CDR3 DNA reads TGCGCCAGCAGCCCGCTCGGGCTCCCGACCTACGAGCAGTACTTC. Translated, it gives CASSPLGLPTYEQYF.

CDR3 DNA sequence: TGTGCCAGCAGCAAATCAGGAGGGCAGGGGAACACTGAAGCTTTCTTT. This encodes CASSKSGGQGNTEAFF. The chain combines TRBV21-1 with TRBJ1-1. TRBV21-1 is labeled a pseudogene. This CDR3 has 16 residues.

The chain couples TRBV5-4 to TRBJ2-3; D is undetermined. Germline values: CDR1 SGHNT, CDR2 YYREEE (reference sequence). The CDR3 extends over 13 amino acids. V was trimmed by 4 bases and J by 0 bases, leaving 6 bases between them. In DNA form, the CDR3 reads TGTGCCAGCAGCCCCTCTAGCACAGATACGCAGTATTTT. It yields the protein CASSPSSTDTQYF.

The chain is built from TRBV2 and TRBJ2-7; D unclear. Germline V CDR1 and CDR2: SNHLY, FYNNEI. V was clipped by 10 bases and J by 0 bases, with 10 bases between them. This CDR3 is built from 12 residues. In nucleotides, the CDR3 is TGTGCCACCTCTGGTAGCTCCTACGAGCAGTACTTC. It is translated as CATSGSSYEQYF.

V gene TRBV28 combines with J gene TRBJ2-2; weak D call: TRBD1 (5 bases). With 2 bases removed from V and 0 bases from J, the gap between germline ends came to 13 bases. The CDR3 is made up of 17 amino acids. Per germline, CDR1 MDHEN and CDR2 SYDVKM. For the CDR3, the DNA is TGTGCCAGCAGTTTAGATCTCAGGGCTCCGAACACCGGGGAGCTGTTTTTT. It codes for CASSLDLRAPNTGELFF.

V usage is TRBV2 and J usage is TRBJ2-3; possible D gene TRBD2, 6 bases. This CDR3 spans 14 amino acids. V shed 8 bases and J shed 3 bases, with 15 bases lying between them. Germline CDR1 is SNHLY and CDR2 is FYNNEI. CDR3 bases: TGTGCCAGCGCCGCCCTAGCGAGGACAGATACGCAGTATTTT. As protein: CASAALARTDTQYF.

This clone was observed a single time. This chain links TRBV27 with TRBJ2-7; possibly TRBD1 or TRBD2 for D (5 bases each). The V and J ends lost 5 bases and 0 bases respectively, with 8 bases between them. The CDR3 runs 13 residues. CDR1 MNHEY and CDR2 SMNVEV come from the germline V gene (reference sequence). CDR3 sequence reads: CASSLGTSYEQYF. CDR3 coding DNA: TGTGCCAGCAGTCTTGGGACCTCCTACGAGCAGTACTTC.

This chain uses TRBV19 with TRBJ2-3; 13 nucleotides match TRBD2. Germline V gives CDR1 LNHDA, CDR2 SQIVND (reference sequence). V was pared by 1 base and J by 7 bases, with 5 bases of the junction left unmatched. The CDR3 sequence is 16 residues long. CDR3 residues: CASSIGTSGRPYTQYF. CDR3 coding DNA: TGTGCCAGTAGTATAGGGACTAGCGGGAGACCCTATACGCAGTATTTT. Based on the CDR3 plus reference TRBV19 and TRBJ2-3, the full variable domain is DGGITQSPKYLFRKEGQNVTLSCEQNLNHDAMYWYRQDPGQGLRLIYYSQIVNDFQKGDIAEGYSVSREKKESFPLTVTSAQKNPTAFYLCASSIGTSGRPYTQYFGPGTRLTVL.

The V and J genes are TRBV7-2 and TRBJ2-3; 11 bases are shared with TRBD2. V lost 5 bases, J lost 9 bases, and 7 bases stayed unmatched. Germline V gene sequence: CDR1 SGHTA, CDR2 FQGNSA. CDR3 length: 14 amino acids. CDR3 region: CASSLTSGSQTQYF. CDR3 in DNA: TGTGCCAGCAGCCTTACTAGCGGGAGTCAGACGCAGTATTTT.

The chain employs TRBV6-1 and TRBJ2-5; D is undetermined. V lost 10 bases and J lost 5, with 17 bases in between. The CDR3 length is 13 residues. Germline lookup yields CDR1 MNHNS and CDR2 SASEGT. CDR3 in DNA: TGTGCCACCTCGGAAACAGTGACGGAGACCCAGTACTTC. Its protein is CATSETVTETQYF.

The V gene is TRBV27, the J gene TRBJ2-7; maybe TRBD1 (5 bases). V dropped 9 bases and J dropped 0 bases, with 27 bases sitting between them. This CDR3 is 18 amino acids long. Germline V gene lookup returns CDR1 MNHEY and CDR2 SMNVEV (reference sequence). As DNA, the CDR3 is TGTGCCAGTCTGGGGAAATTACAGGCTTCCACCCGCTCCTACGAGCAGTACTTC. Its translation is CASLGKLQASTRSYEQYF.

The CDR3 loop is CASSHAGEANTIYF. DNA of the CDR3: TGTGCCAGCTCACACGCAGGGGAGGCAAACACCATATATTTT. This chain uses TRBV18 with TRBJ1-3, with D tentatively TRBD1 (6 bases). The germline V and J ends were trimmed by 4 bases and 6 bases, with 13 bases remaining between them. Germline values: CDR1 KGHSH, CDR2 LQKENI. This CDR3 contains 14 residues.

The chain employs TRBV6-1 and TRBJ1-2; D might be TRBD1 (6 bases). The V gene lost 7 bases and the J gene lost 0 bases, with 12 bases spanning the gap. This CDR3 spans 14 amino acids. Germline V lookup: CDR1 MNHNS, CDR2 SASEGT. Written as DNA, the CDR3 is TGTGCCAGCACCCTAAGGGGGACTAACTATGGCTACACCTTC. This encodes CASTLRGTNYGYTF.

Here the CDR3 DNA reads TGCGCCAGCAGCTTACGATCGAACTACGAGCAGTACTTC. As protein: CASSLRSNYEQYF. V gene TRBV5-1 combines with J gene TRBJ2-7; unclear D gene. V was clipped by 2 bases and J by 3 bases, with 9 bases between them. The length of the CDR3 is 13 residues. Germline loops: CDR1 SGHRS, CDR2 YFSETQ.

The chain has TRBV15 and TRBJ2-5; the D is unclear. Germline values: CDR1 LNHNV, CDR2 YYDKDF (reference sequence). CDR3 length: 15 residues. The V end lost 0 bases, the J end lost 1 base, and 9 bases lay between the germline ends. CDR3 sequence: CATSRDLVGQETQYF. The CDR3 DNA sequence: TGTGCCACCAGCAGAGATTTGGTGGGCCAAGAGACCCAGTACTTC. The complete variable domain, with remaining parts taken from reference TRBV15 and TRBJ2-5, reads DAMVIQNPRYQVTQFGKPVTLSCSQTLNHNVMYWYQQKSSQAPKLLFHYYDKDFNNEADTPDNFQSRRPNTSFCFLDIRSPGLGDTAMYLCATSRDLVGQETQYFGPGTRLLVL.

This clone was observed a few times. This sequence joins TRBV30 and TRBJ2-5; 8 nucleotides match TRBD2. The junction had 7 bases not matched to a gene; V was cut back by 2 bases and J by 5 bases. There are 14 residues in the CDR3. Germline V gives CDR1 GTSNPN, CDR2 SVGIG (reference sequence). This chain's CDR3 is CAWSPGGGLETQYF. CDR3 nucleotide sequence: TGTGCCTGGAGTCCGGGGGGGGGCCTTGAGACCCAGTACTTC.

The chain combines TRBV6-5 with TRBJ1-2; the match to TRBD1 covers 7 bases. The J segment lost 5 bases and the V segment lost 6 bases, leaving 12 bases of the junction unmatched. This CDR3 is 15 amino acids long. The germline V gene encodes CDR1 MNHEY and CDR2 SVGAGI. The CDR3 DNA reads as TGTGCCAGCAGCCGTAGCCGGGACAGAGATTATGGCTACACCTTC. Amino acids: CASSRSRDRDYGYTF.

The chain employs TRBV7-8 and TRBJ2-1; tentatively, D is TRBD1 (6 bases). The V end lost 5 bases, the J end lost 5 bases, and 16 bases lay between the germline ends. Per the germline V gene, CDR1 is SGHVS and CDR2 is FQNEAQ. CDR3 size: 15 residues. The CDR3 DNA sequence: TGTGCCAGCAGCGGTACAGGGTGGCGACACAATGAGCAGTTCTTC. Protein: CASSGTGWRHNEQFF.

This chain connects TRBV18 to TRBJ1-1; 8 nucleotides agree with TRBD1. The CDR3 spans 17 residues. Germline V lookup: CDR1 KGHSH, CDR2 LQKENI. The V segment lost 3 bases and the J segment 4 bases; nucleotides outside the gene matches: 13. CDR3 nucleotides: TGTGCCAGCTCACCGACAATCCAGGGGGCGCTGGGCACTGAAGCTTTCTTT. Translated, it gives CASSPTIQGALGTEAFF.

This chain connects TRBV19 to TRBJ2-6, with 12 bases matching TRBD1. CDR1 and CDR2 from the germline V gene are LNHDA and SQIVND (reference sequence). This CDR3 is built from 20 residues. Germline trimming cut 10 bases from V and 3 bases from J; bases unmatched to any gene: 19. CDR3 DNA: TGTGCCACCCGCTCCGGGACAGGGGGCGCAGGTAGGGGTGGGGCCAACGTCCTGACTTTC. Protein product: CATRSGTGGAGRGGANVLTF.

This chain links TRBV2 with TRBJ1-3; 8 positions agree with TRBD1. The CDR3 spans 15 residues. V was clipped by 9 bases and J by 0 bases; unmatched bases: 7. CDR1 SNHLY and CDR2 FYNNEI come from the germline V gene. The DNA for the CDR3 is TGTGCCAGTACCGGACAGGGATTCTCTGGAAACACCATATATTTT. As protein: CASTGQGFSGNTIYF.

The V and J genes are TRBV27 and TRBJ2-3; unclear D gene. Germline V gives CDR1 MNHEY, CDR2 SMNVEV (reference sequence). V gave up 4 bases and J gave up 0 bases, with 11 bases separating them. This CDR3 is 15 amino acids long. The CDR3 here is CASSSTETSTDTQYF. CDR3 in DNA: TGTGCCAGCAGTTCAACTGAAACTAGCACAGATACGCAGTATTTT.

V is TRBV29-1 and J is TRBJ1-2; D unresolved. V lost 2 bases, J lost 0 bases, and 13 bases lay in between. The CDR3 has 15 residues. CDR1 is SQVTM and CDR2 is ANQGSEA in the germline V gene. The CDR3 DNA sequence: TGCAGCGTTGAATATTACCTGTACCCTAACTATGGCTACACCTTC. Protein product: CSVEYYLYPNYGYTF.

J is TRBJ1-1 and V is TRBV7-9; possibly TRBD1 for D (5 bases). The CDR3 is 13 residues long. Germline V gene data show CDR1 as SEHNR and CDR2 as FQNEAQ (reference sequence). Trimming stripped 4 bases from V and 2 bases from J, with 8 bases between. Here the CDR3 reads CASSWGYNTEAFF. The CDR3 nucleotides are TGTGCCAGCAGCTGGGGGTATAACACTGAAGCTTTCTTT.